The 5 T cell receptor beta chains presented below share a single source sample, sequenced in a study of T cells after yellow fever vaccination. TCRdb processed the 5' RACE reads anew with MiXCR; each CDR3 protein has one entry. The table shows 80,000 to 100,000 distinct CDR3 sequences, with approximately 9% occurring only once. The specimen comprised CD8+ T cells not binding an NS4B(214-222) dextramer, sorted from PBMCs, sampled around 15 days after the first yellow fever vaccination. The receptors derive from a man aged 18 to 30 who received the YFV17D yellow fever vaccine.

A few counts support this clonotype. V usage is TRBV4-3 and J usage is TRBJ1-1; D possibly corresponds to TRBD1 (5 bases). The CDR3 runs to 16 residues. Germline V gene data show CDR1 as LGHNA and CDR2 as YSLEER. V was cut by 1 base and J by 8 bases, with 20 bases left in between. Written as DNA, the CDR3 is TGCGCCAGCAGCCAAGGGATAACACAGGCGTACCGAGAAGCTTTCTTT. Its translation: CASSQGITQAYREAFF.

The sample holds a few counts of this clonotype. The genes are TRBV20-1 and TRBJ2-1; 8 nucleotides match TRBD1. V shed 6 bases and J 8 bases; nucleotides not matched to a gene: 9. The germline gives CDR1 DFQATT, CDR2 SNEGSKA (reference sequence). The CDR3 extends over 13 amino acids. The chain's CDR3 is CSATIRTGYEQFF. The CDR3 coding sequence is TGCAGTGCCACGATCCGGACAGGGTATGAGCAGTTCTTC.

The gene calls are TRBV18 and TRBJ2-1; no definite D call. Trimming removed 3 bases at V and 9 bases at J, with 15 bases between. This CDR3 is 14 amino acids long. Germline CDR1 reads KGHSH; CDR2 reads LQKENI. The CDR3 DNA reads as TGTGCCAGCTCACCCGACGGGCCGCACAGTGAGCAGTTCTTC. As protein: CASSPDGPHSEQFF.

At least ten counts were recorded for this clonotype. The rearrangement uses TRBV7-8 and TRBJ1-1; 8 bases agree with TRBD1. CDR3 length equals 17 residues. Germline loops: CDR1 SGHVS, CDR2 FQNEAQ. The J segment lost 0 bases and the V segment lost 5 bases, leaving 11 bases of the junction unmatched. The CDR3 DNA sequence: TGTGCCAGCAGCCCAACATACAGGGGGGAACTGAACACTGAAGCTTTCTTT. It codes for CASSPTYRGELNTEAFF.

On this clonotype itself: A read error may explain this, as a much larger clone is one base away. The missing conserved phenylalanine or tryptophan at the end of this CDR3 makes a read error likely. This chain uses TRBV29-1 with TRBJ2-3, with 10 bases matching TRBD2. Trimming removed 4 bases from V and 2 bases from J; junction bases left unmatched: 6. CDR3 size: 15 residues. In germline, CDR1 is SQVTM, CDR2 ANQGSEA. CDR3 in amino acids: CSVVLAGDPTDTQYL. In DNA form, the CDR3 reads TGCAGCGTTGTCCTAGCGGGGGACCCCACAGATACGCAGTATTTA.